This T cell receptor (beta chain) came from a study of blood T cell repertoires in COVID-19. Only one count was recorded for this clone. The table came from immunoSEQ multiplex PCR; TCRdb's copy has only in-frame clones and leaves some out. The sample shows around 120,000 clones, 78% of them seen only once. The CDR3 contains 14 residues. CDR1 is SNHLY, CDR2 FYNNEI, per germline. V lost 6 bases, J lost 0 bases, and 9 bases lay in between. V is TRBV2 and J is TRBJ1-5; no clear D. The sequence came from a man between 65 and 79 years old with acute or convalescent COVID-19. Sequenced material: peripheral blood. The CDR3 spells CASSPGVSNQPQHF. The CDR3 nucleotides read TGTGCCAGCAGCCCGGGAGTTAGCAATCAGCCCCAGCATTTT.